This T cell receptor (beta chain) derives from a study of long-term antiretroviral therapy in people with HIV. Unmatched junction bases numbered 10, after V lost 2 bases and J lost 6 bases. CDR1 SGHTA and CDR2 FQGTGA come from the germline V gene. This CDR3 region has 17 residues. The libraries were made with immunoSEQ v3.0 at survey level. Repertoires were generated with immunoSEQ multiplex PCR, while TCRdb's copy carries only in-frame clones and drops some. The sample includes 20,000 to 25,000 clones, around 84% of them seen just once. This chain links TRBV7-3 with TRBJ2-2, with TRBD1 matching over 9 bases. The TCR comes from a man between 18 and 35 years old with HIV. The sample here was unsorted PBMCs, taken 0.1 years before starting antiretroviral therapy. The CDR3, as DNA: TGTGCCAGCAGCTTATCGTCCGGACAGGGGCCCCCCGGGGAGCTGTTTTTT. Translating gives CASSLSSGQGPPGELFF.